This T cell receptor (beta chain) was obtained from a study of OX40 agonist ivuxolimab in advanced cancers. This CDR3 spans 15 amino acids. The V and J ends lost 6 bases and 0 bases respectively, with 14 bases between them. Per the germline V gene, CDR1 is SGHAT and CDR2 is FQNNGV. Generated by immunoSEQ multiplex PCR, the TCRdb table keeps only in-frame clones and is missing some. This sample has 45,000 to 50,000 clones, with 75% to 90% found just once. The rearrangement links TRBV11-2 to TRBJ1-1; tentative D call: TRBD1 (5 bases). Specimen: CD4+ or CD8+ T cells sorted from blood, collected in a trial of the OX40 agonist ivuxolimab. The sequence came from an adult with an advanced solid tumor such as melanoma, head and neck, liver or kidney cancer. CDR3 DNA sequence: TGTGCCAGCAGACAAACGAGGGGCATGAACACTGAAGCTTTCTTT. Translating gives CASRQTRGMNTEAFF.